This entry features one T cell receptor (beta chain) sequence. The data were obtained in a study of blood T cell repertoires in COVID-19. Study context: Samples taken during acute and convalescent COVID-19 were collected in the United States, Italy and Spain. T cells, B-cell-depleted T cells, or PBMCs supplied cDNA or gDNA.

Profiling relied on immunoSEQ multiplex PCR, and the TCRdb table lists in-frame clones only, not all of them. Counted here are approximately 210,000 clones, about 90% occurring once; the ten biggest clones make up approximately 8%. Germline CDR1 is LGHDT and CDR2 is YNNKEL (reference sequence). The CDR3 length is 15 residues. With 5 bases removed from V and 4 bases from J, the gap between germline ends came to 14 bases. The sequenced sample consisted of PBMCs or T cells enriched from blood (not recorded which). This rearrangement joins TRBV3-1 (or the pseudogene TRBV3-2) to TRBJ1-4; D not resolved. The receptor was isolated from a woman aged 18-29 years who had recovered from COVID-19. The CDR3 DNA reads TGTGCCAGCAGCTTCCGTTCCGTCCTTAATGAAAAACTGTTTTTT. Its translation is CASSFRSVLNEKLFF.